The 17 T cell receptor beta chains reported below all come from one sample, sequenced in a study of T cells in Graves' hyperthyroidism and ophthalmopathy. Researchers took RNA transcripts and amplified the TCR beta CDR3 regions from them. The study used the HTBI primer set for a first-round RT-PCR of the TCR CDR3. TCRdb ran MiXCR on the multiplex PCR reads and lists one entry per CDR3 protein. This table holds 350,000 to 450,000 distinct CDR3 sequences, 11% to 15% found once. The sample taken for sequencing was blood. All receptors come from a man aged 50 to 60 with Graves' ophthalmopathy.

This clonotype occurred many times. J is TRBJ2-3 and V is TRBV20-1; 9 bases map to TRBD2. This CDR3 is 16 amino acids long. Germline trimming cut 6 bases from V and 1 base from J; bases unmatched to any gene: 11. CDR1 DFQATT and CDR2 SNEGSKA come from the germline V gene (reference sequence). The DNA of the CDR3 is TGCAGTGCAACACAAGGGACTAGCAGAGGCACAGATACGCAGTATTTT. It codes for CSATQGTSRGTDTQYF.

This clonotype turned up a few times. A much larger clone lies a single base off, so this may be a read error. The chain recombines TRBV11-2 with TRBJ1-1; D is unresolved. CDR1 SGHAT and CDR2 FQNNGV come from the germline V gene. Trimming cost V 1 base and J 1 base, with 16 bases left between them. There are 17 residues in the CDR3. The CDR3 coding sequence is TGTGCCAGCAGCTTAGGTTCGTGGGCCGCGGGGAACACTGAAGCTTTCTTT. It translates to CASSLGSWAAGNTEAFF.

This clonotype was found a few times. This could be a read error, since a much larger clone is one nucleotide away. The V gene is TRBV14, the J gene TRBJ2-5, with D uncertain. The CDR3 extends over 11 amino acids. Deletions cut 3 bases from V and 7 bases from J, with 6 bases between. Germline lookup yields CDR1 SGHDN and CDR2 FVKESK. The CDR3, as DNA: TGTGCCAGCAGCCATTCCCGGACCCAGTACTTC. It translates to CASSHSRTQYF.

The CDR3 nucleotides are TGTGCCAGTAGAAGCGAGGAGGCCCTCCACTTT. The encoded protein is CASRSEEALHF. J is TRBJ1-6 and V is TRBV19, with unresolved D. V was pared by 6 bases and J by 14 bases, with 11 bases between. CDR3 size: 11 residues. CDR1 and CDR2 from the germline V gene are LNHDA and SQIVND (reference sequence).

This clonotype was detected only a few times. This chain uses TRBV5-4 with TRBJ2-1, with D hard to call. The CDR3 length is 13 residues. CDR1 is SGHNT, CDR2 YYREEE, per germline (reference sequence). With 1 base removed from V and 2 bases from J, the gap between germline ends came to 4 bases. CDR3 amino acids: CASSLSAYNEQFF. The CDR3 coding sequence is TGTGCCAGCAGCTTGTCGGCCTACAATGAGCAGTTCTTC.

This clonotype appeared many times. The CDR3 loop is CATSDSTGPSYNEQFF. CDR3 bases: TGTGCCACCAGCGACTCAACGGGACCTTCCTACAATGAGCAGTTCTTC. V gene TRBV15 combines with J gene TRBJ2-1; possibly TRBD1 or TRBD2 for D (5 bases each). Trimming removed 5 bases from V and 1 base from J, with 15 bases in between. CDR3 length equals 16 residues. CDR1 LNHNV and CDR2 YYDKDF come from the germline V gene (reference sequence).

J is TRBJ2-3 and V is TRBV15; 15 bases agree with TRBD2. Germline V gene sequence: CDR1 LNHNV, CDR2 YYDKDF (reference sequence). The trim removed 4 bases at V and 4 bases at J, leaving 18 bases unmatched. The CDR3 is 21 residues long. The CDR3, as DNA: TGTGCCACCAGCACTTTTTTCTCCGGGACTAGCGGGAGGATCTTGGCAGATACGCAGTATTTT. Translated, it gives CATSTFFSGTSGRILADTQYF.

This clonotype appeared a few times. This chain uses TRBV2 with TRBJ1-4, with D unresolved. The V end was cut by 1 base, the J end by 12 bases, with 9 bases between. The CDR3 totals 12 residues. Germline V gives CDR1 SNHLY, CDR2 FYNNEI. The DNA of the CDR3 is TGTGCCAGCAGTGAAGGAAAGATAGAACTGTTTTTT. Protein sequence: CASSEGKIELFF.

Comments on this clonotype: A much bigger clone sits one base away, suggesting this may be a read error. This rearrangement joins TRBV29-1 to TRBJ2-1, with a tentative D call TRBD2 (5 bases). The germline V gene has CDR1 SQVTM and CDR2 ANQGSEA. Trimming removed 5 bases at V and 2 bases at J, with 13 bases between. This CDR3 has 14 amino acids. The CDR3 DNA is TGCAGCGTTTTTGAGTGGGAGCCCTACAATGAGCAGTTCTTC. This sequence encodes CSVFEWEPYNEQFF.

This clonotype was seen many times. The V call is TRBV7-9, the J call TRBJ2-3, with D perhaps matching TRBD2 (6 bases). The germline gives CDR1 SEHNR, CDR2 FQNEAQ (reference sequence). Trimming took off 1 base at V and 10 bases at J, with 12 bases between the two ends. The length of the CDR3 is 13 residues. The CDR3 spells CASSLDSLAPQYF. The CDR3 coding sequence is TGTGCCAGCAGCTTAGATTCACTAGCTCCGCAGTATTTT.

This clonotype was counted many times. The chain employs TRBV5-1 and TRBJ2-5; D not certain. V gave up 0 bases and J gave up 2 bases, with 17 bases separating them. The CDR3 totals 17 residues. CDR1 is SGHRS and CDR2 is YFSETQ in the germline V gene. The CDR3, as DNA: TGCGCCAGCAGCTTGGGGGCAGGTTCCTCGACACAAGAGACCCAGTACTTC. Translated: CASSLGAGSSTQETQYF.

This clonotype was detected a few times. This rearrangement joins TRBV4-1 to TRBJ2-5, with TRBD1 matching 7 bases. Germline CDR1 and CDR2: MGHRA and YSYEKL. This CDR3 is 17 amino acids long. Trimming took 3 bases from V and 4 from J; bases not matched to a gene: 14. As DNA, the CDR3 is TGCGCCAGCAGCCAGGCCCCAGGGGGTCATGCTCGAGAGACCCAGTACTTC. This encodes CASSQAPGGHARETQYF.

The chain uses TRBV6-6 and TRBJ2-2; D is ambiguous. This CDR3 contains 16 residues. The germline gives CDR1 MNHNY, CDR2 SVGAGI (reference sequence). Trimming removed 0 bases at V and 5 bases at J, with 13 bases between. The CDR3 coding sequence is TGTGCCAGCAGTTACTCAGCTGGAAAAGTAACCGGGGAGCTGTTTTTT. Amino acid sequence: CASSYSAGKVTGELFF.

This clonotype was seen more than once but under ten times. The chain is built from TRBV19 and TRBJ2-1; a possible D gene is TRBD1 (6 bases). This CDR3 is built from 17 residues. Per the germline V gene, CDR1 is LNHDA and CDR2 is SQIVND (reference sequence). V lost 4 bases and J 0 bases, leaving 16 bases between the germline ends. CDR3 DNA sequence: TGTGCCAGTAGTACGAAACAGGGTTGGAGCTCCTACAATGAGCAGTTCTTC. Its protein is CASSTKQGWSSYNEQFF.

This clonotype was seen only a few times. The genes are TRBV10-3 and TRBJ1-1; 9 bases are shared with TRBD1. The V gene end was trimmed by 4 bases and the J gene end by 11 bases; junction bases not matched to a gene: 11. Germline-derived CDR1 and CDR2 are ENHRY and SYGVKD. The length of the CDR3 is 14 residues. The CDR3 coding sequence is TGTGCCATCAGTGGGGACAGGGCCCCTCGTGATGCTTTCTTT. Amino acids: CAISGDRAPRDAFF.

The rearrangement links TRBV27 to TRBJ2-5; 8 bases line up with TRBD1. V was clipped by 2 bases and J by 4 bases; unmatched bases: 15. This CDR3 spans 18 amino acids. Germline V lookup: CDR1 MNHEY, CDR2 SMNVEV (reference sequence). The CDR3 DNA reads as TGTGCCAGCAGTTTAAAAAGAGATCCGGGACAGGCGTCAGAGACCCAGTACTTC. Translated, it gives CASSLKRDPGQASETQYF.

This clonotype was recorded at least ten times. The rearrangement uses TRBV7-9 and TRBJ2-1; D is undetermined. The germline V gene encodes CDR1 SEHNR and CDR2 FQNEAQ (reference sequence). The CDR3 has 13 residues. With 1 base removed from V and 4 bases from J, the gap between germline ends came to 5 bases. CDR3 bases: TGTGCCAGCAGCTTAGATCGGTACAATGAGCAGTTCTTC. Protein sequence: CASSLDRYNEQFF.